This T cell receptor (beta chain) was documented in a study of cytomegalovirus exposure and HLA in healthy donors. Study-wide points: Earlier analysis found most TCR beta V segments productive about 90% or about 30% of the time. The records held CMV serostatus as the only immune exposure information. The authors later linked a missense DCLRE1C variant to TCR beta V- and J-gene trimming. TRBV6-2, TRBV6-3 and some other V segments were unresolvable in 87-base-pair reads.

Note on this clone: No antigen is known for it.

Between the trimmed V and J ends, which lost 0 bases and 5 bases, there was a span of 11 bases. This CDR3 contains 14 residues. Germline lookup yields CDR1 MNHEY and CDR2 SMNVEV (reference sequence). PCR primers comprised 60 Vbeta and 13 Jbeta primers. Method: immunoSEQ multiplex PCR; TCRdb's copy keeps in-frame clones and lacks some. The sample has 170,000 or so clones, approximately 80% seen once. The rearrangement uses TRBV27 and TRBJ2-7; D is unclear. Sequenced material: PBMCs. This clonotype was obtained from a young man in good health and CMV-seronegative. The CDR3 sequence: CASSLSPSTNEQYF. DNA for the CDR3: TGTGCCAGCAGTTTATCCCCCAGTACCAACGAGCAGTACTTC.